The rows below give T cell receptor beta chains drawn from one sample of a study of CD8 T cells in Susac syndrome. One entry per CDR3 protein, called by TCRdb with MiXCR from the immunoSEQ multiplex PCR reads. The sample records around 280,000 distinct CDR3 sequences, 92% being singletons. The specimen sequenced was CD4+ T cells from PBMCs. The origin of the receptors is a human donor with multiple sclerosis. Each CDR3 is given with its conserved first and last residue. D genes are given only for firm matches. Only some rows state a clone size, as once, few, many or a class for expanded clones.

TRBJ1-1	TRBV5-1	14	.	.	TGCGCCAGCAGCTTGTCAGGGCGCGCCACTGAAGCTTTCTTT	CASSLSGRATEAFF
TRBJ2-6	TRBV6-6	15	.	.	TGTGCCAGCAGTTCAGACTTCTCTGGGGCCAACGTCCTGACTTTC	CASSSDFSGANVLTF
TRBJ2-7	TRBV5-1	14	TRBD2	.	TGCGCCAGCAGCTCCGGACTAGCGGGAGGCGAGCAGTACTTC	CASSSGLAGGEQYF
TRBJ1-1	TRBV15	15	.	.	TGTGCCACCAGCAGAGGACCGAGGGGATCCACTGAAGCTTTCTTT	CATSRGPRGSTEAFF
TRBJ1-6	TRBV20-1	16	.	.	TGCAGTGCTCCCCGATTCGGGGACGAAGTCCTAGGGACCCTCCACTTT	CSAPRFGDEVLGTLHF
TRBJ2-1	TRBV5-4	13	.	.	TGTGCCAGCAGCTTGGAATCGGGAAATGAGCAGTTCTTC	CASSLESGNEQFF
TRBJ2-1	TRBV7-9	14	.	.	TGTGCCAGCAGCTTAGCCGCACTAGGGGGTGAGCAGTTCTTC	CASSLAALGGEQFF
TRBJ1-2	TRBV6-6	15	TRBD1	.	TGTGCCAGCGCGCTCCTACAGGGGACTAACTATGGCTACACCTTC	CASALLQGTNYGYTF
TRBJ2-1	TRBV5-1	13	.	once	TGCGCCAGCAGCTTGGTGGAAGGGTATGAGCAGTTCTTC	CASSLVEGYEQFF
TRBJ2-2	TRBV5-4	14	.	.	TGTGCCAGCAGCAGCCGGGATGCCACCGGGGAGCTGTTTTTT	CASSSRDATGELFF
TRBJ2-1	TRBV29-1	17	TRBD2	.	TGCAGCGTTGTCGCTCAGGTGGGAGGGACGTTGCCGGGTGAGCAGTTCTTC	CSVVAQVGGTLPGEQFF
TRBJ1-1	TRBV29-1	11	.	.	TGCAGCGTTGAAGATACAAGGAGAGCTTTCTTT	CSVEDTRRAFF
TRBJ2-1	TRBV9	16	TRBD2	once	TGTGCCAGCAGCGTACAACCTAGCGGGAGCTACAATGAGCAGTTCTTC	CASSVQPSGSYNEQFF
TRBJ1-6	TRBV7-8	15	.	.	TGTGCCAGCATCTTCGACAGGCGCGGAAATTCACCCCTCCACTTT	CASIFDRRGNSPLHF
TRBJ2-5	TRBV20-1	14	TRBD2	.	TGCAGTGCTACCCGAGCGGGGCGAGGGGAGACCCAGTACTTC	CSATRAGRGETQYF
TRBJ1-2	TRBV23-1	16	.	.	TGCGCCAGCAGTCAATCACAGTTTAGGGCTTTCTATGGCTACACCTTC	CASSQSQFRAFYGYTF
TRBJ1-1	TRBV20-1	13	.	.	TGCAGTGCTAGTAGGACACCTCGTTATGAAGCTTTCTTT	CSASRTPRYEAFF
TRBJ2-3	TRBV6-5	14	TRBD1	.	TGTGCCAGCAGAAGAGACAGGGTGGCAGATACGCAGTATTTT	CASRRDRVADTQYF
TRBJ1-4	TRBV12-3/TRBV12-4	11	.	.	TGTGCCAGCAGTTTATTAGAAAAACTGTTTTTT	CASSLLEKLFF
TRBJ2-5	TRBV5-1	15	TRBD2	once	TGCGCCAGCAGCAAGCTAGCGGGGTATCAAGAGACCCAGTACTTC	CASSKLAGYQETQYF
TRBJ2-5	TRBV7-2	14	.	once	TGTGCCAGCAGCTCACGGATGGGCGCGGAGACCCAGTACTTC	CASSSRMGAETQYF
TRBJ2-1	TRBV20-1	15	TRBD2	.	TGCAGTGCTAGCCGGACTAGCGGATCCTACAATGAGCAGTTCTTC	CSASRTSGSYNEQFF
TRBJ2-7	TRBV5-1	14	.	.	TGCGCCAGCAGCGTGACAGTTATTAAGGACGAGCAGTACTTC	CASSVTVIKDEQYF
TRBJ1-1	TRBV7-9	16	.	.	TGTGCCAGCAGCTCTACCGGCGGCCGGGGGCTTTCAGAAGCTTTCTTT	CASSSTGGRGLSEAFF
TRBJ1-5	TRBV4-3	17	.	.	TGCGCCAGCAGCCAAGATAGCTATGGGGGCGCGGGTCAGCCCCAGCATTTT	CASSQDSYGGAGQPQHF
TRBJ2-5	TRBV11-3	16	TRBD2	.	TGTGCCAGCAGCTCCGTCACTAGCGCGTACCAAGAGACCCAGTACTTC	CASSSVTSAYQETQYF
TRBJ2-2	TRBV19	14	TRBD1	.	TGTGCCAGTAGTCATAGGGGGCAAACCGGGGAGCTGTTTTTT	CASSHRGQTGELFF
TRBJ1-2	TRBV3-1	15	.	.	TGTGCCAGCAGCCAACCGGGCAGGCCTAACTATGGCTACACCTTC	CASSQPGRPNYGYTF
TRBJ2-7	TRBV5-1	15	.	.	TGCGCCAGCAGCTTGGGGTTGTCGAGCTCCTACGAGCAGTACTTC	CASSLGLSSSYEQYF
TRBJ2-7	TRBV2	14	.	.	TGTGCCAGCAGTGACCAACTAGGGATCCACGAGCAGTACTTC	CASSDQLGIHEQYF
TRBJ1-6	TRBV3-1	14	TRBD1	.	TGTGCCAGCAGCCACAAGGACAGGGCCTCACCCCTCCACTTT	CASSHKDRASPLHF
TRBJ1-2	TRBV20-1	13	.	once	TGCAGTGCTCCTGACTCGTTACCCTATGGCTACACCTTC	CSAPDSLPYGYTF
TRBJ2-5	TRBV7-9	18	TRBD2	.	TGTGCCAGCAGCTCGCCCCGGACTAGCGGGAGGGCCGTGGAGACCCAGTACTTC	CASSSPRTSGRAVETQYF
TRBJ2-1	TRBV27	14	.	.	TGTGCCAGCAGTTTCCGGCAGGCCGTATCTGAGCAGTTCTTC	CASSFRQAVSEQFF
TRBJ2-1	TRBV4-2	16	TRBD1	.	TGTGCCAGCAGCCAGAGGGTTGGGACAGGATCGAATGAGCAGTTCTTC	CASSQRVGTGSNEQFF
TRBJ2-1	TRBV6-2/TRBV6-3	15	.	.	TGTGCCAGCAGTTACTCAAGTCCCGGGAGCAATGAGCAGTTCTTC	CASSYSSPGSNEQFF
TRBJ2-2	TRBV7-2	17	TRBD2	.	TGTGCCAGCAGCTTAGGACTAGCGGGAGGGAACACCGGGGAGCTGTTTTTT	CASSLGLAGGNTGELFF
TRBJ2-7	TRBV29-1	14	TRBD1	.	TGCAGCGTGGGGCGTGGGACAGGGGTCGACGAGCAGTACTTC	CSVGRGTGVDEQYF
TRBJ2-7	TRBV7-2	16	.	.	TGTGCCAGCAGCCTACTATACCCCAAACGCTCCTACGAGCAGTACTTC	CASSLLYPKRSYEQYF
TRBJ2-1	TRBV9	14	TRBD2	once	TGTGCCAGCAGCCCTGCGGGGGTAAACAATGAGCAGTTCTTC	CASSPAGVNNEQFF
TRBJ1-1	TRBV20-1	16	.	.	TGCAGTGCTGCCACTTCCCTAGCAGACAAGAACACTGAAGCTTTCTTT	CSAATSLADKNTEAFF
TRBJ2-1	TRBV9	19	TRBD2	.	TGTGCCAGCAGCGTAGATTCAGGACTAGCGGGGGGAGCTTACAATGAGCAGTTCTTC	CASSVDSGLAGGAYNEQFF
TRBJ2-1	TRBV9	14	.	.	TGTGCCAGCAGCGCCCAGGACGTATACAATGAGCAGTTCTTC	CASSAQDVYNEQFF
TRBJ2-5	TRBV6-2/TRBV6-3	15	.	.	TGTGCCAGCAGTTACGGCGGACCCCCCGGCGAGACCCAGTACTTC	CASSYGGPPGETQYF
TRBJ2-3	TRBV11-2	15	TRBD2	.	TGTGCCAGCAGCCCCCGGGGGGTAGGCACAGATACGCAGTATTTT	CASSPRGVGTDTQYF
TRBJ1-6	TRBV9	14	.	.	TGTGCCAGCAGCGCCCATACAGATGGTTCACCCCTCCACTTT	CASSAHTDGSPLHF
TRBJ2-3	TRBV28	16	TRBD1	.	TGTGCCAGCAGTGCCGGGACAGGGGCCTCCACAGATACGCAGTATTTT	CASSAGTGASTDTQYF
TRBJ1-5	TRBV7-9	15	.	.	TGTGCCAGCAGCTTCGGCGCGGGCACCCTGGGGCCCCAGCATTTT	CASSFGAGTLGPQHF
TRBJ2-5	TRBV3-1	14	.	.	TGTGCCAGCAGTGGCGGGACACACCAAGAGACCCAGTACTTC	CASSGGTHQETQYF
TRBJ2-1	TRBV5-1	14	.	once	TGCGCCTGCGCGGGGCAAAGCTCCTACAATGAGCAGTTCTTC	CACAGQSSYNEQFF
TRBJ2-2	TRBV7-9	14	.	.	TGTGCCAGCAGCCCCTGGGCGAACACCGGGGAGCTGTTTTTT	CASSPWANTGELFF
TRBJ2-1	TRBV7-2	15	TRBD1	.	TGTGCCAGCAGACCCGGGACAGGGGTGCTCAATGAGCAGTTCTTC	CASRPGTGVLNEQFF
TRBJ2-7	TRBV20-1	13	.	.	TGCAGTGCTAGATCCCAGGGGACCCACGAGCAGTACTTC	CSARSQGTHEQYF
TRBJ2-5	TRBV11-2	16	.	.	TGTGCCAGCAGCTGGGGATCCAGGGGCAGGGGAGAGACCCAGTACTTC	CASSWGSRGRGETQYF